This T cell receptor beta chain was recorded in a study of human T cells and chemical hapten exposure. Study findings and constraints: TCRs above 1 in 1000 frequency stayed constant with DPC sensitization.

This clonotype was picked up many times. Its specificity is not known. Unique molecular identifiers were affixed to discrete cDNA molecules within the library. One entry per CDR3 protein results from TCRdb running MiXCR on the reads. The table shows about 120,000 distinct CDR3 sequences, with 8.5% to 9% occurring only once. Unseparated into fractions, whole blood served as the source from which total RNA was extracted. The source is a human donor in good health. Some clones in this sample may be carry-over from other donors' samples. Sequenced material: whole blood.

The CDR3 region is CASSLITGRTGPEQYF. The CDR3 DNA follows: TGTGCCAGCAGCTTAATTACCGGGCGCACCGGTCCCGAGCAGTACTTC. The chain couples TRBV11-2 to TRBJ2-7; D gene ambiguous. Germline assignment: CDR1 SGHAT and CDR2 FQNNGV. The germline V and J ends were trimmed by 2 bases and 6 bases, with 20 bases remaining between them. This CDR3 contains 16 residues.